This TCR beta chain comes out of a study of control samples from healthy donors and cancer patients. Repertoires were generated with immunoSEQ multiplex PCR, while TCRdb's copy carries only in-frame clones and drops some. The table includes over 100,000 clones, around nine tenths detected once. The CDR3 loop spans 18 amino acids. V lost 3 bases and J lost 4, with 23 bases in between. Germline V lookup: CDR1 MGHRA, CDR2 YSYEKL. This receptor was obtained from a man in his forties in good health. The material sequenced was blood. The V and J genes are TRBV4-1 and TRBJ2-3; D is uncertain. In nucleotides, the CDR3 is TGCGCCAGCAGCCATGCCGAATGGGCCCAGCTTAGGGCAGATACGCAGTATTTT. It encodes CASSHAEWAQLRADTQYF.